The 20 T cell receptor beta chains presented below share a single source sample, sequenced in a study of T-cell memory formation after mild COVID-19. TCRdb reprocessed the 5' RACE reads via MiXCR and lists one record per CDR3 protein. The data contain 150,000 to 200,000 distinct CDR3 sequences, 20% to 25% of them seen just once; the ten biggest clones take up about 21%. The source material was PBMCs or a T cell subset sorted from them (not recorded which). These TCRs come from an adult woman who had mild COVID-19 (a few samples of this study predate the infection). Cell type and time point are not known.

This clonotype was seen only a few times. The chain has TRBV9 and TRBJ2-5; TRBD2 matches 10 bases. The junction had 7 bases not matched to a gene; V was cut back by 0 bases and J by 5 bases. The germline gives CDR1 SGDLS, CDR2 YYNGEE. CDR3 length: 16 amino acids. This CDR3 is CASSVESGGAGETQYF. The CDR3 nucleotides read TGTGCCAGCAGCGTAGAAAGCGGGGGGGCCGGGGAGACCCAGTACTTC.

The sample holds a few counts of this clonotype. This chain joins TRBV4-1 and TRBJ1-1; tentative D call: TRBD1 (6 bases). Germline V gene lookup returns CDR1 MGHRA and CDR2 YSYEKL. CDR3 length equals 15 residues. Trimming took off 1 base at V and 0 bases at J, with 9 bases between the two ends. In DNA, the CDR3 is TGCGCCAGCAGCCAAGTGACAGGATTGAACACTGAAGCTTTCTTT. This encodes CASSQVTGLNTEAFF.

In this sample, this clonotype turned up a few times. This sequence joins TRBV7-9 and TRBJ1-2, with a possible D match to TRBD1 (6 bases). The germline V gene has CDR1 SEHNR and CDR2 FQNEAQ (reference sequence). The ends were cut back, 5 bases at V and 3 bases at J, with 10 bases in the middle. The CDR3 totals 13 residues. CDR3 DNA sequence: TGTGCCAGCAGCGTGGACAGTTACTATGGCTACACCTTC. Encoded protein: CASSVDSYYGYTF.

This clonotype has only a few counts. The V gene is TRBV20-1, the J gene TRBJ1-2; 8 bases fit TRBD1. The V gene's germline CDR1 is DFQATT and CDR2 SNEGSKA (reference sequence). This CDR3 is built from 11 residues. Unmatched junction bases numbered 3, after V lost 4 bases and J lost 8 bases. The CDR3 DNA reads as TGCAGTGCTAAGGACAGGGAGGGCTACACCTTC. Translation: CSAKDREGYTF.

This clonotype came up a few times. The chain links TRBV6-5 to TRBJ2-3, with D maybe TRBD2 (5 bases). There are 13 residues in the CDR3. The V and J ends lost 5 bases and 2 bases respectively, with 8 bases between them. Germline CDR1 reads MNHEY; CDR2 reads SVGAGI. DNA of the CDR3: TGTGCCAGCAGTGGACTGGCCACAGATACGCAGTATTTT. Translating it yields CASSGLATDTQYF.

This chain links TRBV20-1 with TRBJ1-4; 10 bases map to TRBD1. This CDR3 contains 15 residues. Germline CDR1 reads DFQATT; CDR2 reads SNEGSKA (reference sequence). The trim removed 3 bases at V and 8 bases at J, leaving 9 bases unmatched. The CDR3 region is CSASETGTGVEKLFF. As DNA, the CDR3 is TGCAGTGCTAGTGAAACCGGGACAGGGGTCGAAAAACTGTTTTTT.

The chain combines TRBV9 with TRBJ1-1, with D maybe TRBD1 (6 bases). The CDR3 extends over 18 amino acids. The V and J ends lost 1 base and 0 bases respectively, with 19 bases between them. Germline assignment: CDR1 SGDLS and CDR2 YYNGEE. CDR3 DNA sequence: TGTGCCAGCAGCGTATCGGGGGGCATAGCGAAAATGAACACTGAAGCTTTCTTT. Translation: CASSVSGGIAKMNTEAFF.

The table lists this clonotype with a few counts. The chain has TRBV27 and TRBJ1-5; no definite D call. The ends were cut back, 0 bases at V and 4 bases at J, with 10 bases in the middle. This CDR3 has 15 amino acids. In germline, CDR1 is MNHEY, CDR2 SMNVEV (reference sequence). The CDR3 region has the DNA TGTGCCAGCAGTTTATCAGGACGTCCTAATCAGCCCCAGCATTTT. Residues: CASSLSGRPNQPQHF.

The V gene is TRBV7-6, the J gene TRBJ2-1; D might be TRBD1 (5 bases). CDR1 is SGHVS and CDR2 is FNYEAQ in the germline V gene. The length of the CDR3 is 14 residues. The V end was cut by 5 bases, the J end by 9 bases, with 17 bases between. Written as DNA, the CDR3 is TGTGCCAGCAGCCCCCAGGGTTGGGTGGGTGAGCAGTTCTTC. The encoded protein is CASSPQGWVGEQFF.

This clonotype was counted between two and nine times. This chain joins TRBV5-1 and TRBJ2-2, with 11 nucleotides matching TRBD2. Losses at the gene ends were 6 bases for V and 3 bases for J; bases not matched to a gene: 4. This CDR3 is 15 amino acids long. CDR1 SGHRS and CDR2 YFSETQ come from the germline V gene. Here the CDR3 DNA reads TGCGCCAGCACTTTACTAGCGGGAGACACCGGGGAGCTGTTTTTT. This codes for CASTLLAGDTGELFF.

This clonotype showed up just a few times. The chain carries TRBV7-9 and TRBJ1-1; D gene unclear. Germline V gene lookup returns CDR1 SEHNR and CDR2 FQNEAQ (reference sequence). The CDR3 runs 14 residues. The V end lost 0 bases, the J end lost 6 bases, and 11 bases lay between the germline ends. The CDR3 bases are TGTGCCAGCAGCTTAGCGGGTCCAGGCTCTGAAGCTTTCTTT. Its protein is CASSLAGPGSEAFF.

There are a few counts of this clonotype. This rearrangement joins TRBV6-7 to TRBJ1-5; no firm D call. TRBV6-7 is an open reading frame, and its role is uncertain. The CDR3 length is 14 residues. With 7 bases removed from V and 3 bases from J, the gap between germline ends came to 13 bases. The DNA for the CDR3 is TGTGCCAGCATCGTAAGTAAAGACAATCAGCCCCAGCATTTT. It codes for CASIVSKDNQPQHF.

This clonotype has a handful of counts. The chain is built from TRBV7-9 and TRBJ1-4; TRBD1 matches at 7 bases. Trimming at V came to 2 bases and at J to 5 bases, leaving 11 bases not matched to a gene. This CDR3 region has 17 residues. CDR1 is SEHNR and CDR2 is FQNEAQ in the germline V gene (reference sequence). CDR3 sequence (DNA): TGTGCCAGCAGCTTAAACAGTTTGGGACAGAGGAATGAAAAACTGTTTTTT. Translated, it gives CASSLNSLGQRNEKLFF.

This clonotype has a handful of counts. The chain joins TRBV13 to TRBJ1-6, with 8 nucleotides matching TRBD1. Trimming removed 1 base from V and 6 bases from J; junction bases left unmatched: 2. The CDR3 is made up of 15 amino acids. CDR1 PRHDT and CDR2 FYEKMQ come from the germline V gene (reference sequence). As DNA, the CDR3 is TGTGCCAGCAGCTTAGCCGGACAGGGTAATTCACCCCTCCACTTT. Protein: CASSLAGQGNSPLHF.

The chain carries TRBV16 and TRBJ2-2, with a weak D call TRBD1 (6 bases). V lost 1 base and J 6 bases, leaving 6 bases between the germline ends. This CDR3 is 13 amino acids long. Germline values: CDR1 KGHSY, CDR2 FQNENV. The DNA of the CDR3 is TGTGCCAGCAGCCAATACAGGGCCGGGGAGCTGTTTTTT. This gives the protein CASSQYRAGELFF. Using reference TRBV16 and TRBJ2-2 for the parts outside the CDR3, the full variable domain is GEEVAQTPKHLVRGEGQKAKLYCAPIKGHSYVFWYQQVLKNEFKFLISFQNENVFDETGMPKERFSAKCLPNSPCSLEIQATKLEDSAVYFCASSQYRAGELFFGEGSRLTVL.

CDR3 nucleotide sequence: TGCGCCAGCAGCCACCGCGGGAGAGGGGATGGCAATGAGCAGTTCTTC. Protein: CASSHRGRGDGNEQFF. The chain is built from TRBV4-1 and TRBJ2-1; 7 bases agree with TRBD2. CDR3 length: 16 residues. Germline CDR1 and CDR2: MGHRA and YSYEKL. Trimming at V came to 3 bases and at J to 6 bases, leaving 11 bases not matched to a gene.

The gene calls are TRBV3-1 and TRBJ2-1; the D gene is possibly TRBD1 (6 bases). The CDR3 totals 17 residues. The V end lost 0 bases, the J end lost 1 base, and 13 bases lay between the germline ends. In germline, CDR1 is LGHDT, CDR2 YNNKEL (reference sequence). The DNA for the CDR3 is TGTGCCAGCAGCCAAGATCCAATGGACAGTTCCTACAATGAGCAGTTCTTC. Protein product: CASSQDPMDSSYNEQFF.

V is TRBV6-1 and J is TRBJ1-6, with D maybe TRBD1 (6 bases). The V gene lost 2 bases and the J gene lost 5 bases, with 10 bases spanning the gap. The CDR3 is made up of 15 amino acids. Germline assignment: CDR1 MNHNS and CDR2 SASEGT. The CDR3 reads CASSERTANNSPLHF. CDR3 nucleotides: TGTGCCAGCAGTGAAAGGACAGCTAATAATTCACCCCTCCACTTT.

The rearrangement links TRBV5-6 to TRBJ2-5, with a possible D match to TRBD2 (5 bases). The CDR3 length is 13 residues. The germline V gene encodes CDR1 SGHDT and CDR2 YYEEEE. V lost 0 bases, J lost 9 bases, and 12 bases lay in between. This chain's CDR3 is CASSLGGAESQYF. The CDR3, as DNA: TGTGCCAGCAGCTTGGGGGGAGCGGAATCCCAGTACTTC. The full variable domain, its missing parts supplied by reference TRBV5-6 and TRBJ2-5, is DAGVTQSPTHLIKTRGQQVTLRCSPKSGHDTVSWYQQALGQGPQFIFQYYEEEERQRGNFPDRFSGHQFPNYSSELNVNALLLGDSALYLCASSLGGAESQYFGPGTRLLVL.

V usage is TRBV5-6 and J usage is TRBJ2-2; D tentatively fits TRBD1 or TRBD2 (5 bases each). The CDR3 contains 17 residues. Trimming removed 4 bases from V and 7 bases from J, with 23 bases in between. Looked up from germline, CDR1 is SGHDT and CDR2 is YYEEEE. The CDR3 nucleotides read TGTGCCAGCAGCCTCCTGCCTTGGGGGATCGGCGTCGGGGAGCTGTTTTTT. This encodes CASSLLPWGIGVGELFF.